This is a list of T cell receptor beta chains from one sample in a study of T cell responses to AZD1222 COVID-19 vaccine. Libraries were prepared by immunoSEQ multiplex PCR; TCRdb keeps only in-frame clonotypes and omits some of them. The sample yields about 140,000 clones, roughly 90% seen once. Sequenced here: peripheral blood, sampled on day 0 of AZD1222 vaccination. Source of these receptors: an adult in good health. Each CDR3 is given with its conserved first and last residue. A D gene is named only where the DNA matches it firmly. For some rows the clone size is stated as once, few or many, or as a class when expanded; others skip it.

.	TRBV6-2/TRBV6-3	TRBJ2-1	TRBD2	CASSTSVSYNEQFF	TGTGCCAGCAGCACTAGCGTTTCCTACAATGAGCAGTTCTTC
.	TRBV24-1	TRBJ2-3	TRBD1	CATSDIQGANTQYF	TGTGCCACCAGTGATATACAGGGGGCGAATACGCAGTATTTT
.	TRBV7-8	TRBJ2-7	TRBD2	CASSERERSEQYF	TGTGCCAGCAGTGAGCGGGAGAGAAGCGAGCAGTACTTC
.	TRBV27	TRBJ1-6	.	CASSSEGGLAPLHF	TGTGCCAGCAGTTCGGAGGGAGGGTTGGCACCCCTCCACTTT
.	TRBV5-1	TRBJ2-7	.	CASSFHNEQYF	TGCGCCAGCAGCTTTCATAACGAGCAGTACTTC
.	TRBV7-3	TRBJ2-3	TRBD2	CASSPWRGADTQYF	TGTGCCAGCAGCCCCTGGCGGGGGGCAGATACGCAGTATTTT
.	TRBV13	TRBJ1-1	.	CASSLGQGRTEAFF	TGTGCCAGCAGCTTAGGGCAGGGACGAACTGAAGCTTTCTTT
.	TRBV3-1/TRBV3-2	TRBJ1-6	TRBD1	CASSQGQGDSPLHF	TGTGCCAGCAGCCAAGGACAGGGGGATTCACCCCTCCACTTT
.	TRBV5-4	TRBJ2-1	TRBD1	CASTEDRASYNEQFF	TGTGCCAGCACCGAGGACAGGGCCTCCTACAATGAGCAGTTCTTC
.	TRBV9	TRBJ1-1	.	CASSVNRGSDTEAFF	TGTGCCAGCAGCGTAAATAGGGGTAGTGACACTGAAGCTTTCTTT
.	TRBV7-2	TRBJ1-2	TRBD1	CASSPRKGQGAVGYTF	TGTGCCAGCAGCCCAAGAAAAGGACAGGGGGCGGTTGGCTACACCTTC
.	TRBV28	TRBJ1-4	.	CASRPLSEKLFF	TGTGCCAGCAGACCGCTTTCTGAAAAACTGTTTTTT
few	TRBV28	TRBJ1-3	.	CASSTPSGNTIYF	TGTGCCAGCAGCACGCCGTCCGGGAACACCATATATTTT
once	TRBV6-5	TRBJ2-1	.	CASSYSGRGEQFF	TGTGCCAGCAGTTACTCGGGTAGGGGTGAGCAGTTCTTC
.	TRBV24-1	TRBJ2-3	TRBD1	CATSRQGTDTQYF	TGTGCCACCAGCAGACAGGGGACAGATACGCAGTATTTT
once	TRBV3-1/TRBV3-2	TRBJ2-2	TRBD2	CASSPGLPRVGELFF	TGTGCCAGCAGCCCGGGACTACCGCGGGTAGGGGAGCTGTTTTTT
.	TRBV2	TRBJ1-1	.	CASTGGGGNTEAFF	TGTGCCAGCACCGGGGGAGGGGGGAACACTGAAGCTTTCTTT